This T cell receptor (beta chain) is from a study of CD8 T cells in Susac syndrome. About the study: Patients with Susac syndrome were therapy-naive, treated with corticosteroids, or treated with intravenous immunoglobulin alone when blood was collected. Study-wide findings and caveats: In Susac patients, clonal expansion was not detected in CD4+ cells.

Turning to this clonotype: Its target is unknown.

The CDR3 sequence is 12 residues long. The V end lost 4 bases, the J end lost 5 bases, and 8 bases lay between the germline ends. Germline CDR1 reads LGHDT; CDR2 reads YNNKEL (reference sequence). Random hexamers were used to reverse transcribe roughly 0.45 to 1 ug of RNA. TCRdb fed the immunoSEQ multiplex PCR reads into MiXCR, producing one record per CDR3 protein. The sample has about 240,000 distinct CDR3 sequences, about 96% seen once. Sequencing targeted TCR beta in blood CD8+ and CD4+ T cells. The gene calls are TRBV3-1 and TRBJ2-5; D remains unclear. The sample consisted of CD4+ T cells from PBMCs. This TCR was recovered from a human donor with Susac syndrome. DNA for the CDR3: TGTGCCAGCAGCCGCCCTTTGGAGACCCAGTACTTC. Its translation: CASSRPLETQYF.